This T cell receptor (beta chain) was recorded in a study of human T cells and chemical hapten exposure. Whole-study context: In the approximately 26-week study, patients were dosed weekly with diphenylcyclopropenone on the scalp throughout. Patch tests containing 0.01% DPC, applied to the upper back, were read at 6 days.

CDR3 length equals 16 residues. Looked up from germline, CDR1 is SGHTA and CDR2 is FQGNSA. The V gene end was trimmed by 5 bases and the J gene end by 0 bases; junction bases not matched to a gene: 8. TCRdb re-analysed the RACE reads in MiXCR, keeping a single row per CDR3 protein. The table records some 49,000 distinct CDR3 sequences, 8% to 9.5% of them present only once. Time point meaning: patch test 1, 2 weeks after DPC sensitization. Specified treatment: therapeutic diphenylcyclopropenone sensitization with weekly scalp DPC. Patches went on only after blood had been drawn each time. This clonotype appeared many times.

This clonotype originated in a woman between 45 and 60 years old with alopecia areata. Some clones in this sample may be carry-over from other donors' samples. This specimen was whole blood, taken in connection with sensitization to the hapten diphenylcyclopropenone (DPC). V is TRBV7-2 and J is TRBJ2-3; 7 bases agree with TRBD1. CDR3 loop: CASSPRPGQSTDTQYF. The DNA for the CDR3 is TGTGCCAGCAGCCCACGCCCGGGACAGAGCACAGATACGCAGTATTTT. Full variable domain (outside the CDR3, taken from reference TRBV7-2 and TRBJ2-3): GAGVSQSPSNKVTEKGKDVELRCDPISGHTALYWYRQSLGQGLEFLIYFQGNSAPDKSGLPSDRFSAERTGGSVSTLTIQRTQQEDSAVYLCASSPRPGQSTDTQYFGPGTRLTVL.